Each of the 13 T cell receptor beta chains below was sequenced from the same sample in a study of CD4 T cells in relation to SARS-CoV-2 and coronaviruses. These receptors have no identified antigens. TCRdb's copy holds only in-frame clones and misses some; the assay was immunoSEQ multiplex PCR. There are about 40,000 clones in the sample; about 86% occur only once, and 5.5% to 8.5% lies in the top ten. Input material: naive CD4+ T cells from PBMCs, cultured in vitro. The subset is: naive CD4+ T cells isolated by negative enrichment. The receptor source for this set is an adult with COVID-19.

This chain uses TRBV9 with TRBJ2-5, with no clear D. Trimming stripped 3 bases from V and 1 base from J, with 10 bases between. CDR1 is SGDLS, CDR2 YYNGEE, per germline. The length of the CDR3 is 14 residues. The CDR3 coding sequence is TGTGCCAGCAGCGCCTTTGGAGCCCAAGAGACCCAGTACTTC. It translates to CASSAFGAQETQYF.

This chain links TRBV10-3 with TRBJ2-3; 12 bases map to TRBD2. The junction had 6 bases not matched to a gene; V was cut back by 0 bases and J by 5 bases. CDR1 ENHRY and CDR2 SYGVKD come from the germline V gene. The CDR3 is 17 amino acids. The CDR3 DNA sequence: TGTGCCATCAGTGAGTCGAGACTAGCGGGAGCTGGAGATACGCAGTATTTT. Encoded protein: CAISESRLAGAGDTQYF.

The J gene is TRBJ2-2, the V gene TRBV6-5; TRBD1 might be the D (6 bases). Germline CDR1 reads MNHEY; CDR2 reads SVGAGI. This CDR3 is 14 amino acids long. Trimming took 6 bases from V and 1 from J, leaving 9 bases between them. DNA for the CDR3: TGTGCCAGCAGCTTACAGGGGAACACCGGGGAGCTGTTTTTT. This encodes CASSLQGNTGELFF.

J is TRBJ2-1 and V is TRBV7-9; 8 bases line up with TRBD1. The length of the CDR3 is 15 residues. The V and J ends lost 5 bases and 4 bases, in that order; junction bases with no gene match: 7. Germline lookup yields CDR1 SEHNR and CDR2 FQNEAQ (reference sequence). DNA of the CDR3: TGTGCCAGCAGCCGCGACAGGGGTGTGTACAATGAGCAGTTCTTC. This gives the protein CASSRDRGVYNEQFF.

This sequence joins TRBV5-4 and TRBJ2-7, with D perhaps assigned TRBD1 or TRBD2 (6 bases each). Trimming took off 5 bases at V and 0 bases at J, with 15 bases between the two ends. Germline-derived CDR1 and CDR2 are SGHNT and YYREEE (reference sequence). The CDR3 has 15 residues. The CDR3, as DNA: TGTGCCAGCAGTTCCGGGGGCGGGGTCTCCTACGAGCAGTACTTC. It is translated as CASSSGGGVSYEQYF.

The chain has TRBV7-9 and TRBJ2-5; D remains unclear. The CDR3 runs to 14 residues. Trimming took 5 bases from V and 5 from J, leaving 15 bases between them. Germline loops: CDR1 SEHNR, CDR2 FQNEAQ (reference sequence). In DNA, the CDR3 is TGTGCCAGCAGCCCCCCTAGTCTCAGGGAGACCCAGTACTTC. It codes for CASSPPSLRETQYF.

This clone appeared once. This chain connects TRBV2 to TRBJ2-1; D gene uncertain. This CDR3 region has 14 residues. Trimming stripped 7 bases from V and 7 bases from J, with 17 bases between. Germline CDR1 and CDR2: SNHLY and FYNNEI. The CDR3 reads CASIGYSPKNEQFF. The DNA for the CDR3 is TGTGCCAGCATTGGGTACTCCCCAAAGAATGAGCAGTTCTTC.

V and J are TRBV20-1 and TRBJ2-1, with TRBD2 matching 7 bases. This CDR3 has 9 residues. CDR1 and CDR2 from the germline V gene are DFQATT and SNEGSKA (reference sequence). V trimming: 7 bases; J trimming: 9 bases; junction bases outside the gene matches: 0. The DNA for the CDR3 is TGCAGTGGGGGGGGTGAGCAGTTCTTC. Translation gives CSGGGEQFF.

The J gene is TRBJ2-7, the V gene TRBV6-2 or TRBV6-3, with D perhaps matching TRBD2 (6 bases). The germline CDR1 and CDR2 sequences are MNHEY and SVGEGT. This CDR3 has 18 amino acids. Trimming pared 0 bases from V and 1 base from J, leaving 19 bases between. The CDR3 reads CASSYSITSTSNSYEQYF. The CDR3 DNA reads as TGTGCCAGCAGTTACTCCATAACTAGCACGAGTAATTCCTACGAGCAGTACTTC.

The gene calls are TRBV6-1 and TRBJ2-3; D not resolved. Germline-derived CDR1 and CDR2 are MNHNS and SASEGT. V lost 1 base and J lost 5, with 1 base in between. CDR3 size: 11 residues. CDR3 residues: CASSEVDTQYF. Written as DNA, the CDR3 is TGTGCCAGCAGTGAAGTAGATACGCAGTATTTT.

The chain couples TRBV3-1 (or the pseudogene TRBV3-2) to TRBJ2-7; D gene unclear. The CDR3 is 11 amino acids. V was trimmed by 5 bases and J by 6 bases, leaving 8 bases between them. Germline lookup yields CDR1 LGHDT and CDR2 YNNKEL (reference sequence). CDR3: CASSYSGEQYF. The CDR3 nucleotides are TGTGCCAGCAGCTACAGTGGCGAGCAGTACTTC.

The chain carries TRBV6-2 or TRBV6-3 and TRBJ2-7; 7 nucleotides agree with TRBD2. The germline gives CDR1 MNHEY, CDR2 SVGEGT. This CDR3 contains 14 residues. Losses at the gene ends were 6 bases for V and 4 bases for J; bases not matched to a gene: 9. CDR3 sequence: CASRPAGELYEQYF. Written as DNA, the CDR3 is TGTGCCAGCAGACCTGCGGGAGAACTATACGAGCAGTACTTC.

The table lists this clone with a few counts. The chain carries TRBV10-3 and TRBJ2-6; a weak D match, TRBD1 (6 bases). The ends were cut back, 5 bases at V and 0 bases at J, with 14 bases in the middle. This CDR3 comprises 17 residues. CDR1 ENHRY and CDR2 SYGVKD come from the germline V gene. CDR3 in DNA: TGTGCCATCAGTTTGACAGGCCCACGCTCTGGGGCCAACGTCCTGACTTTC. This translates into CAISLTGPRSGANVLTF.